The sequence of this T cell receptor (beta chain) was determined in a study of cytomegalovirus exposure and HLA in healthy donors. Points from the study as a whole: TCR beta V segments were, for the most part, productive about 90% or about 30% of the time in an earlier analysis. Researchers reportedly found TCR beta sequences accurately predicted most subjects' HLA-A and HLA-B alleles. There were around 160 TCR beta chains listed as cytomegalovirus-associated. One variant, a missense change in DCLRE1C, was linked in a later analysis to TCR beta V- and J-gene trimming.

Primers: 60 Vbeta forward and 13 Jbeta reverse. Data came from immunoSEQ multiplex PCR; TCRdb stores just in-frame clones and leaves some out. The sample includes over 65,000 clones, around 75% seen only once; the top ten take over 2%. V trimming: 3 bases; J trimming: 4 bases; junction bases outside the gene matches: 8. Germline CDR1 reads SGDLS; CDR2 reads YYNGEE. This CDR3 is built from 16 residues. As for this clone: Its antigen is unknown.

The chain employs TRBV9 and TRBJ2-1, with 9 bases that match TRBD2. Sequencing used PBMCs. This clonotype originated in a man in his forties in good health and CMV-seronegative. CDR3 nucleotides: TGTGCCAGCAGCGGATTCACTAGCGGGTCGTACAATGAGCAGTTCTTC. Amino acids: CASSGFTSGSYNEQFF.